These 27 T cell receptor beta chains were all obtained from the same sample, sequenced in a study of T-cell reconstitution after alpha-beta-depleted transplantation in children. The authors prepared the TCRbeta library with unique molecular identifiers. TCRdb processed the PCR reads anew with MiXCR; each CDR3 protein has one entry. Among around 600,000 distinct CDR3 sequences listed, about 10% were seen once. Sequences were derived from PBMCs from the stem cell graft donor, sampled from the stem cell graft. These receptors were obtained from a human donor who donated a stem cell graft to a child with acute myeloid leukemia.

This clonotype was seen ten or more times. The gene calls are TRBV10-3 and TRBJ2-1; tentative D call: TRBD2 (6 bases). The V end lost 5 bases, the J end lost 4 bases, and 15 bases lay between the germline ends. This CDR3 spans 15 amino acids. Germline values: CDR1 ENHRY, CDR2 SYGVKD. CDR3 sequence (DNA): TGTGCCATCAGTATGCTAGCGTCAGATTACAATGAGCAGTTCTTC. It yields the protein CAISMLASDYNEQFF.

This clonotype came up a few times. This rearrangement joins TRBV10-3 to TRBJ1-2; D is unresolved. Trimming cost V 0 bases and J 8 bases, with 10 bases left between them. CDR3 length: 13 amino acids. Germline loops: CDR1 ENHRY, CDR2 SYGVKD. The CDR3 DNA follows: TGTGCCATCAGTGAGTCAGGGCAGTCGGGCTACACCTTC. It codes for CAISESGQSGYTF.

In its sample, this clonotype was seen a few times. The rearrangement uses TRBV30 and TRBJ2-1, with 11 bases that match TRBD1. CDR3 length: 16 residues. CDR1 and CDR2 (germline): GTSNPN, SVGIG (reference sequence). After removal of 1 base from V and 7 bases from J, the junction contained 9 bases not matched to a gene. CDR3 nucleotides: TGTGCCTGGAGTGGTCGGGACAGGGGGAAGGGGAATGAGCAGTTCTTC. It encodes CAWSGRDRGKGNEQFF.

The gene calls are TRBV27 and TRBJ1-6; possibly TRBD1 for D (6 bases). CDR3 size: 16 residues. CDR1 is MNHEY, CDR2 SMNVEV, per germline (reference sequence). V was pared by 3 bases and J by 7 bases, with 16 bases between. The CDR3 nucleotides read TGTGCCAGCAGTTTTTGGGGGGCGTCGGGGAATTCACCCCTCCACTTT. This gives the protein CASSFWGASGNSPLHF.

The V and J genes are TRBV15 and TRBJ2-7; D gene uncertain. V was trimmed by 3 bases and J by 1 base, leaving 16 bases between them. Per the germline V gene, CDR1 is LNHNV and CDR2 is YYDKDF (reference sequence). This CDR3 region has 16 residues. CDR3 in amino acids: CATSSWVGVESYEQYF. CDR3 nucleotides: TGTGCCACCAGCAGCTGGGTTGGGGTAGAGTCCTACGAGCAGTACTTC.

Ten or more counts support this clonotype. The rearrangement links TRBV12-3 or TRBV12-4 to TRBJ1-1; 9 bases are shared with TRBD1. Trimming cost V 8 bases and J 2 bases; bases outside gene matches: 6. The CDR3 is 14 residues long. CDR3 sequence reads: CASLRDRVNTEAFF. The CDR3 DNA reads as TGTGCCAGCCTCCGGGACAGGGTTAACACTGAAGCTTTCTTT.

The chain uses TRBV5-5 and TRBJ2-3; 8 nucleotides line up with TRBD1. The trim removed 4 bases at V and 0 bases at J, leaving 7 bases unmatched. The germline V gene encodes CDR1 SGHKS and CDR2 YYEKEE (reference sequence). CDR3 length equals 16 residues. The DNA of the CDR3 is TGTGCCAGCAGCGCGCCGACAGGGGTCAGCACAGATACGCAGTATTTT. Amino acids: CASSAPTGVSTDTQYF.

CDR3 in amino acids: CASSQGVVNTEAFF. DNA of the CDR3: TGTGCCAGCAGTCAGGGAGTGGTGAACACTGAAGCTTTCTTT. The chain carries TRBV7-2 and TRBJ1-1, with D possibly matching TRBD1 (5 bases). CDR1 is SGHTA and CDR2 is FQGNSA in the germline V gene. Deletions cut 6 bases from V and 0 bases from J, with 11 bases between. The CDR3 extends over 14 amino acids.

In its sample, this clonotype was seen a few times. As DNA, the CDR3 is TGTGCCAGCAGCCAAAAGTTAGCGGGAGGGACAGCGGTTAATGAGCAGTTCTTC. Its protein is CASSQKLAGGTAVNEQFF. This rearrangement joins TRBV4-2 to TRBJ2-1; TRBD2 matches 11 bases. The CDR3 contains 18 residues. Germline V CDR1 and CDR2: LGHNA, YNFKEQ. V dropped 2 bases and J dropped 7; count of bases not matched to a gene: 13.

The CDR3 protein is CASSPPGRVQETQYF. In DNA form, the CDR3 reads TGTGCCAGCAGTCCCCCGGGAAGGGTCCAAGAGACCCAGTACTTC. This rearrangement joins TRBV28 to TRBJ2-5, with D perhaps TRBD2 (5 bases). The CDR3 loop spans 15 amino acids. The V end lost 5 bases, the J end lost 1 base, and 14 bases lay between the germline ends. Germline V gives CDR1 MDHEN, CDR2 SYDVKM.

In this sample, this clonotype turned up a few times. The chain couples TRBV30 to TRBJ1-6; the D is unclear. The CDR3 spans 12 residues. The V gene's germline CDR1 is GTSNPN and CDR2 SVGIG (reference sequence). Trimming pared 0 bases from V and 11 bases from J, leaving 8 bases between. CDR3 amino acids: CAWSVTDPPLHF. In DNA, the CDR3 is TGTGCCTGGAGTGTAACAGATCCACCCCTCCACTTT.

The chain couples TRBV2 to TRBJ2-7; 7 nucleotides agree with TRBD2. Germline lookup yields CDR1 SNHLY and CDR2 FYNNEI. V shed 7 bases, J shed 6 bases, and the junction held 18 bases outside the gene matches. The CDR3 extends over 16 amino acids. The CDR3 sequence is CASTLLGGTPGIEQYF. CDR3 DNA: TGTGCCAGCACTCTCCTCGGGGGGACGCCCGGGATCGAGCAGTACTTC. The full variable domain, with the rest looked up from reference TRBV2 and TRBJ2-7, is EPEVTQTPSHQVTQMGQEVILRCVPISNHLYFYWYRQILGQKVEFLVSFYNNEISEKSEIFDDQFSVERPDGSNFTLKIRSTKLEDSAMYFCASTLLGGTPGIEQYFGPGTRLTVT.

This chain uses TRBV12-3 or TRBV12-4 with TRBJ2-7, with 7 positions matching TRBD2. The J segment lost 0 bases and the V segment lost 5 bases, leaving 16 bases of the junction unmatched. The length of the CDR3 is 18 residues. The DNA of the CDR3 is TGTGCCAGCAGTCCGTCGAGCGGGGACGCACCCAGCTCCTACGAGCAGTACTTC. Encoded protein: CASSPSSGDAPSSYEQYF.

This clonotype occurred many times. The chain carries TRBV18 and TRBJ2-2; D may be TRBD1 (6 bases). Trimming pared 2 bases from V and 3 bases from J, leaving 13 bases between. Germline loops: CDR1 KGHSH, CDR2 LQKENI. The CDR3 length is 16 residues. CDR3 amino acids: CASSPLRGKDTGELFF. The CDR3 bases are TGTGCCAGCTCACCATTGAGGGGGAAGGACACCGGGGAGCTGTTTTTT. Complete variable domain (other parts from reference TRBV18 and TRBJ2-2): NAGVMQNPRHLVRRRGQEARLRCSPMKGHSHVYWYRQLPEEGLKFMVYLQKENIIDESGMPKERFSAEFPKEGPSILRIQQVVRGDSAAYFCASSPLRGKDTGELFFGEGSRLTVL.

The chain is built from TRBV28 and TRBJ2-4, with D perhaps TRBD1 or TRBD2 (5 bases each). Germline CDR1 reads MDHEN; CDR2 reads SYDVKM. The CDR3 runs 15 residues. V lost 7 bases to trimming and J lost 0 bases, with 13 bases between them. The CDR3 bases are TGTGCCAGCATGGGACCCGGGCTAGCCAAAAACATTCAGTACTTC. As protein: CASMGPGLAKNIQYF. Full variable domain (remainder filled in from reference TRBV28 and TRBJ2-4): DVKVTQSSRYLVKRTGEKVFLECVQDMDHENMFWYRQDPGLGLRLIYFSYDVKMKEKGDIPEGYSVSREKKERFSLILESASTNQTSMYLCASMGPGLAKNIQYFGAGTRLSVL.

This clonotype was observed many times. The DNA of the CDR3 is TGTGCCATCAACCTAGCGGATTTTTACAATGAGCAGTTCTTC. As protein: CAINLADFYNEQFF. The chain uses TRBV7-9 and TRBJ2-1, with 7 bases fitting TRBD2. Unmatched junction bases numbered 10, after V lost 10 bases and J lost 4 bases. CDR1 is SEHNR and CDR2 is FQNEAQ in the germline V gene (reference sequence). There are 14 residues in the CDR3.

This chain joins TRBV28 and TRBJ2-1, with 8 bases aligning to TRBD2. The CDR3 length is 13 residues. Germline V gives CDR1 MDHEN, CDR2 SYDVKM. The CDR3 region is CVITSGDFNEQFF. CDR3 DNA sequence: TGTGTTATTACTAGCGGAGACTTCAATGAGCAGTTCTTC.

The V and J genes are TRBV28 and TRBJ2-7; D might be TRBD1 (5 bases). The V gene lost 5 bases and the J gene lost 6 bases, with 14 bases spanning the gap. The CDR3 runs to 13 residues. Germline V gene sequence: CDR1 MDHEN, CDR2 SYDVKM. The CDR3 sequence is CASSLVRAFEQYF. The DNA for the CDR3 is TGTGCCAGCAGTCTGGTCAGGGCGTTCGAGCAGTACTTC.

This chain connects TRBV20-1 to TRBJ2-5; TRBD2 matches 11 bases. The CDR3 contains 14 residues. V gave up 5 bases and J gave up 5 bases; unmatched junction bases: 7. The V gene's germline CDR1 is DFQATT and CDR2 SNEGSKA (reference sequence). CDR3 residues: CSADGTSGWETQYF. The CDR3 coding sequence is TGCAGTGCTGACGGGACTAGCGGTTGGGAGACCCAGTACTTC.

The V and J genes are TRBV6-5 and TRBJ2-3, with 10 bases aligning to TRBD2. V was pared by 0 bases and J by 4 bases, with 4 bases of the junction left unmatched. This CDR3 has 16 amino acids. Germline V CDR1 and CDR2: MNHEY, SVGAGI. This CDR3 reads CASSYSRLAGADTQYF. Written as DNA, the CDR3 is TGTGCCAGCAGTTACTCGAGGCTAGCGGGAGCAGATACGCAGTATTTT.

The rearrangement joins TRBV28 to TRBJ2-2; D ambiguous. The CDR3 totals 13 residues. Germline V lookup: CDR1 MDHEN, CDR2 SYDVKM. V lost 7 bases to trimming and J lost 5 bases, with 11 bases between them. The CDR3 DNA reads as TGTGCCAGCACAGACCTTCGGACCGGGGAGCTGTTTTTT. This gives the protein CASTDLRTGELFF.

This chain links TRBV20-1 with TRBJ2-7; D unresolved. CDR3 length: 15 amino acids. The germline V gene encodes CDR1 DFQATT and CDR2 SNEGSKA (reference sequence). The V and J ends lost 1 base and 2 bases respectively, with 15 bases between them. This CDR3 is CSARAVGYSPYEQYF. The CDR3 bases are TGCAGTGCTAGAGCCGTTGGGTACAGCCCCTACGAGCAGTACTTC.

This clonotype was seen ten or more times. Here the CDR3 reads CSATVAGVRQYYEQFF. CDR3 sequence (DNA): TGCAGTGCAACCGTAGCGGGAGTTAGACAATATTATGAGCAGTTCTTC. The chain is built from TRBV20-1 and TRBJ2-1; 9 bases line up with TRBD2. The CDR3 extends over 16 amino acids. V was clipped by 6 bases and J by 8 bases; unmatched bases: 17. From germline, CDR1 is DFQATT and CDR2 SNEGSKA (reference sequence).

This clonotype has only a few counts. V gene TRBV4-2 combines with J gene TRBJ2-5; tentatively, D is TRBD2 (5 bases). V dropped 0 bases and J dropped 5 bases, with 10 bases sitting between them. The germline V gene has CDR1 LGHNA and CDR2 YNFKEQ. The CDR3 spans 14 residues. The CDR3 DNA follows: TGTGCCAGCAGCCAAGATACGACGGGGGAGACCCAGTACTTC. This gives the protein CASSQDTTGETQYF.

CDR3 sequence: CASTRRDRRGEQYF. The CDR3 region has the DNA TGTGCCAGCACGAGGCGGGACCGGCGTGGGGAGCAGTACTTC. The V call is TRBV6-2 or TRBV6-3, the J call TRBJ2-7, with a possible D match to TRBD2 (6 bases). Germline CDR1 and CDR2: MNHEY and SVGEGT. CDR3 size: 14 residues. Trimming took off 7 bases at V and 7 bases at J, with 20 bases between the two ends.

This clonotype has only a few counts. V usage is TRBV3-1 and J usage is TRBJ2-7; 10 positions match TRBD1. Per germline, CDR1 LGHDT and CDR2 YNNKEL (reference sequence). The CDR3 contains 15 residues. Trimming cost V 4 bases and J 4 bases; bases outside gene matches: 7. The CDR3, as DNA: TGTGCCAGCAGCCTAATGGACAGGGGGAGTTACGAGCAGTACTTC. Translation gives CASSLMDRGSYEQYF.

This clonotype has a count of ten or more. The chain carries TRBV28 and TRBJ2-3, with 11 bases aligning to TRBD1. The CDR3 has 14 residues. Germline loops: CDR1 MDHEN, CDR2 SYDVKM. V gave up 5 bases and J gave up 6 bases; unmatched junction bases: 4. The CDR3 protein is CASSGQGAPDTQYF. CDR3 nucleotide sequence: TGTGCCAGCAGTGGACAGGGGGCGCCGGATACGCAGTATTTT.